These 20 T cell receptor beta chains were sequenced from one sample in a study of T-cell reconstitution after alpha-beta-depleted transplantation in children. Preparation of the TCRbeta library involved a method that used unique molecular identifiers. One entry per CDR3 protein, called by TCRdb with MiXCR from the PCR reads. The sample contains roughly 160,000 distinct CDR3 sequences, 11% of which appear only once. Sequences were derived from PBMCs, sampled before TCRalphabeta/CD19-depleted stem cell transplant. These receptors were collected from a boy aged 2-9 years with acute myeloid leukemia, due to receive a stem cell transplant.

This clonotype has at least ten counts. In DNA form, the CDR3 reads TGTGCCAGCAGCCAAGAGAAGGGGGAGGGACGTCGAGAGACCCAGTACTTC. Translating gives CASSQEKGEGRRETQYF. The chain couples TRBV3-1 to TRBJ2-5; tentative D call: TRBD2 (7 bases). The CDR3 loop spans 17 amino acids. V lost 0 bases and J lost 4, with 18 bases in between. Germline loops: CDR1 LGHDT, CDR2 YNNKEL (reference sequence).

This clonotype was picked up many times. The chain links TRBV28 to TRBJ2-1, with 7 positions matching TRBD1. CDR1 and CDR2 from the germline V gene are MDHEN and SYDVKM. The CDR3 is made up of 19 amino acids. J was trimmed by 6 bases and V by 3 bases; bases with no gene match: 20. DNA of the CDR3: TGTGCCAGCAGTTTTCCCCTACTGTTGAGAGGGGGCGCGGGCAATGAGCAGTTCTTC. Protein: CASSFPLLLRGGAGNEQFF.

This clonotype was counted many times. V is TRBV12-3 or TRBV12-4 and J is TRBJ1-1; D uncertain. Deletions cut 3 bases from V and 3 bases from J, with 14 bases between. This CDR3 is 15 amino acids long. The CDR3 DNA is TGTGCCAGCAGTTTGAGGGAAACCGTCTACACTGAAGCTTTCTTT. Protein product: CASSLRETVYTEAFF.

V usage is TRBV28 and J usage is TRBJ1-5; D call uncertain. Trimming removed 5 bases from V and 6 bases from J, with 11 bases in between. The CDR3 runs to 13 residues. Germline CDR1 MDHEN, CDR2 SYDVKM. The CDR3 DNA follows: TGTGCCAGCAGTGGAAACGTGGTTCAGCCCCAGCATTTT. This codes for CASSGNVVQPQHF.

Comment on this clonotype: It may be a read error: a sequence one base away is much more abundant. The chain carries TRBV27 and TRBJ2-4; 10 nucleotides line up with TRBD2. Germline CDR1 MNHEY, CDR2 SMNVEV (reference sequence). The ends lost 6 bases at V and 3 bases at J; junction bases unmatched: 8. This CDR3 contains 16 residues. This CDR3 is CASSFIAGGSKNIQYF. CDR3 in DNA: TGTGCCAGCAGCTTTATAGCGGGGGGCAGCAAAAACATTCAGTACTTC.

About this clonotype itself: Just one base apart from a much larger clone, this may be a read error. The V and J genes are TRBV2 and TRBJ2-6; TRBD1 is a possible D gene (6 bases). Germline V gene data show CDR1 as SNHLY and CDR2 as FYNNEI. CDR3 length: 18 residues. This chain's CDR3 is CACSPRQVGPSGANVLTF. In DNA form, the CDR3 reads TGTGCCTGCAGTCCTAGACAGGTCGGCCCTTCTGGGGCCAACGTCCTGACTTTC.

In its sample, this clonotype was seen many times. The chain links TRBV6-5 to TRBJ2-2, with D uncertain. This CDR3 spans 14 amino acids. V was cut by 3 bases and J by 3 bases, with 8 bases left in between. Germline V CDR1 and CDR2: MNHEY, SVGAGI. CDR3 in amino acids: CASSYIVDTGELFF. The CDR3 bases are TGTGCCAGCAGTTATATTGTGGACACCGGGGAGCTGTTTTTT.

This clonotype was recorded many times. The V gene is TRBV5-5, the J gene TRBJ2-4; D remains unclear. This CDR3 comprises 15 residues. Germline values: CDR1 SGHKS, CDR2 YYEKEE (reference sequence). V lost 0 bases and J lost 6, with 13 bases in between. CDR3 amino acids: CASSLARTALNIQYF. Written as DNA, the CDR3 is TGTGCCAGCAGCTTGGCCAGGACCGCGCTAAACATTCAGTACTTC.

This clonotype was recorded at least ten times. The V gene is TRBV6-5, the J gene TRBJ1-3, with unresolved D. The CDR3 contains 15 residues. The ends were cut back, 4 bases at V and 2 bases at J, with 12 bases in the middle. The germline V gene has CDR1 MNHEY and CDR2 SVGAGI. CDR3 loop: CASSSLGNAGNTIYF. The DNA of the CDR3 is TGTGCCAGCAGTTCACTGGGGAATGCTGGAAACACCATATATTTT.

The chain employs TRBV20-1 and TRBJ1-2; possible D gene TRBD1, 5 bases. The CDR3 runs 13 residues. V lost 6 bases, J lost 8 bases, and 19 bases lay in between. CDR1 is DFQATT, CDR2 SNEGSKA, per germline (reference sequence). For the CDR3, the DNA is TGCAGTGCGAGTGACAGCGGCGGTCTGGGCTACACCTTC. This encodes CSASDSGGLGYTF.

This clonotype was observed many times. The gene calls are TRBV5-1 and TRBJ2-1; 7 nucleotides line up with TRBD2. The germline V gene has CDR1 SGHRS and CDR2 YFSETQ. The CDR3 runs to 16 residues. The V segment lost 4 bases and the J segment 7 bases; nucleotides outside the gene matches: 14. The chain's CDR3 is CASSPTFAGEGNEQFF. The DNA for the CDR3 is TGCGCCAGCAGCCCGACATTTGCGGGGGAAGGGAATGAGCAGTTCTTC.

This clonotype appeared many times. The chain links TRBV5-1 to TRBJ1-2; 10 bases agree with TRBD1. The V gene's germline CDR1 is SGHRS and CDR2 YFSETQ. V was pared by 8 bases and J by 4 bases, with 5 bases of the junction left unmatched. The CDR3 sequence is 13 residues long. CDR3 loop: CASRTGGPYGYTF. The CDR3 coding sequence is TGCGCCAGTAGGACAGGGGGGCCCTATGGCTACACCTTC.

At least ten counts were recorded for this clonotype. The chain recombines TRBV12-3 or TRBV12-4 with TRBJ1-1; D not certain. Trimming shortened V by 6 bases and J by 10 bases, and 18 bases separated the two germline ends. This CDR3 spans 13 amino acids. The CDR3 sequence: CASSSSRTSRAFF. The CDR3 DNA sequence: TGTGCCAGCAGCTCCTCCCGGACCTCAAGAGCTTTCTTT.

This clonotype was found many times. The CDR3 bases are TGCGCCAGCAGCCACGGACGGGGAGGTGGGAATCAGCCCCAGCATTTT. This codes for CASSHGRGGGNQPQHF. The V call is TRBV4-1, the J call TRBJ1-5; D not certain. The germline V gene has CDR1 MGHRA and CDR2 YSYEKL. The CDR3 has 16 residues. Trimming pared 3 bases from V and 4 bases from J, leaving 16 bases between.

Many counts were recorded for this clonotype. V is TRBV28 and J is TRBJ2-7; D remains unclear. The CDR3 runs to 15 residues. Per germline, CDR1 MDHEN and CDR2 SYDVKM. V shed 6 bases and J shed 0 bases, with 15 bases lying between them. The CDR3: CASSSDLPSSYEQYV. DNA for the CDR3: TGTGCCAGCAGCTCCGACCTACCTAGCTCCTACGAGCAGTACGTC.

This clonotype was recorded many times. The J gene is TRBJ2-7, the V gene TRBV18; a possible D gene is TRBD1 (6 bases). CDR1 and CDR2 from the germline V gene are KGHSH and LQKENI. The V end lost 2 bases, the J end lost 7 bases, and 12 bases lay between the germline ends. The CDR3 runs to 13 residues. CDR3 protein: CASSPGGWREQYF. Here the CDR3 DNA reads TGTGCCAGCTCACCAGGGGGCTGGAGGGAGCAGTACTTC.

This clonotype was detected many times. The rearrangement joins TRBV13 to TRBJ1-2, with 8 bases that match TRBD1. This CDR3 has 16 amino acids. Unmatched junction bases numbered 11, after V lost 1 base and J lost 7 bases. CDR1 PRHDT and CDR2 FYEKMQ come from the germline V gene (reference sequence). CDR3 sequence: CASSLDPWTGSSGYTF. The CDR3 DNA follows: TGTGCCAGCAGCTTAGACCCCTGGACAGGGTCCAGTGGCTACACCTTC.

This clonotype appeared many times. V is TRBV6-5 and J is TRBJ2-1, with a tentative D call TRBD1 (5 bases). CDR3 length equals 17 residues. Trimming took 5 bases from V and 4 from J, leaving 21 bases between them. Germline V gene data show CDR1 as MNHEY and CDR2 as SVGAGI. The CDR3 DNA reads as TGTGCCAGCAGTCACTACAGGAAGAGCAGGGATTACAATGAGCAGTTCTTC. It translates to CASSHYRKSRDYNEQFF.

This clonotype was picked up a small number of times. The chain links TRBV21-1 to TRBJ1-4. TRBV21-1 is classified as a pseudogene. The CDR3 length is 15 residues. The CDR3 loop is CASTYSGTWDEKLFF. The DNA for the CDR3 is TGTGCCAGCACATACTCCGGGACTTGGGATGAAAAACTGTTTTTT.

The sample holds many counts of this clonotype. The chain carries TRBV29-1 and TRBJ2-3, with D tentatively TRBD1 (6 bases). The CDR3 has 15 amino acids. The germline gives CDR1 SQVTM, CDR2 ANQGSEA. Trimming left V 4 bases short and J 0 bases short, with 14 bases between. Written as DNA, the CDR3 is TGCAGCGTTGGCCGCAGGGGTTTTAGCACAGATACGCAGTATTTT. Amino acid sequence: CSVGRRGFSTDTQYF.